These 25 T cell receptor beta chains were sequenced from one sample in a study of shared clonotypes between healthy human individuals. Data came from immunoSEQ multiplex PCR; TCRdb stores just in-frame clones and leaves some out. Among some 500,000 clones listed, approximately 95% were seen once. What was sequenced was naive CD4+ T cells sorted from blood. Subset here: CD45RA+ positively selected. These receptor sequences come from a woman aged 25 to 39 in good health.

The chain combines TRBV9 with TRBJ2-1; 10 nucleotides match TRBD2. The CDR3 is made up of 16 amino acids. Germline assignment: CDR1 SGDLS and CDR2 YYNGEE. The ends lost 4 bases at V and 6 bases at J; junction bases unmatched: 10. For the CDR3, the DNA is TGTGCCAGCAGCTCCACGGGGACTAGCGTAACCAATGAGCAGTTCTTC. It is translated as CASSSTGTSVTNEQFF.

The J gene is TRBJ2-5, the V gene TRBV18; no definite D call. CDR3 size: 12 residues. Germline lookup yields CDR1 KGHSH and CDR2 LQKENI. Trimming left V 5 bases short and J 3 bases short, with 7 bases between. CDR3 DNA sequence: TGTGCCAGCTCAGCCCCCGAAGAGACCCAGTACTTC. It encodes CASSAPEETQYF.

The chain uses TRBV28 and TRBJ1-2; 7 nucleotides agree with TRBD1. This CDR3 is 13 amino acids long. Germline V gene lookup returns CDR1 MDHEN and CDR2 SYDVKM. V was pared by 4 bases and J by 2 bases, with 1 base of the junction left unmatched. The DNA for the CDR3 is TGTGCCAGCAGTTCGGGACAGAACTATGGCTACACCTTC. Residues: CASSSGQNYGYTF.

CDR3 loop: CASSRLGGEQYF. CDR3 DNA: TGTGCCAGCAGCCGGCTGGGGGGCGAGCAGTACTTC. This sequence joins TRBV27 and TRBJ2-7; D is possibly TRBD2 (6 bases). Between the trimmed V and J ends, which lost 6 bases and 6 bases, there was a span of 12 bases. The germline CDR1 and CDR2 sequences are MNHEY and SMNVEV (reference sequence). The CDR3 spans 12 residues.

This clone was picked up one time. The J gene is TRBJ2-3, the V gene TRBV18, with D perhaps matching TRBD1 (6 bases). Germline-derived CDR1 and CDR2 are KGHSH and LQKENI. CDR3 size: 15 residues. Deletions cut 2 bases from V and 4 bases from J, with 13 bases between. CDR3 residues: CASSPGQSEADTQYF. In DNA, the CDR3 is TGTGCCAGCTCACCAGGACAGTCGGAAGCAGATACGCAGTATTTT.

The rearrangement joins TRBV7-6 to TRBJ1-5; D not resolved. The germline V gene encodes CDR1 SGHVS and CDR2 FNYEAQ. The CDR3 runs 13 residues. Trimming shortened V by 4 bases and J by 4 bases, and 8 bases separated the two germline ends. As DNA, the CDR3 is TGTGCCAGCAGCTCCCTTGAGAATCAGCCCCAGCATTTT. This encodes CASSSLENQPQHF.

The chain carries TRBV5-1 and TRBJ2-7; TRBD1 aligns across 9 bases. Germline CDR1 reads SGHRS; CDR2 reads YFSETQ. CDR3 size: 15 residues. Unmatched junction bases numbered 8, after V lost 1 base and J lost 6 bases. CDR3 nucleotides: TGCGCCAGCAGCTTGAGACAGGGGGGACCTCGCGAGCAGTACTTC. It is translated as CASSLRQGGPREQYF.

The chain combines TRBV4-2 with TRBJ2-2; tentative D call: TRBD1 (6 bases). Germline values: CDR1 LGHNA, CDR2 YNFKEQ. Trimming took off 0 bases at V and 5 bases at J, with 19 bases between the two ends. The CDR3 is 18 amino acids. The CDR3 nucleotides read TGTGCCAGCAGCCAAGATCAGCGCCAGGGGCAGGGAACCGGGGAGCTGTTTTTT. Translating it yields CASSQDQRQGQGTGELFF.

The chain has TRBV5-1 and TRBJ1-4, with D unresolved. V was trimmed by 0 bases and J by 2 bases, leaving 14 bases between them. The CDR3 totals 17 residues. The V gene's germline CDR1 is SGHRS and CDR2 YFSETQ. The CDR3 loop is CASSLGRMTGTNEKLFF. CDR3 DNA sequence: TGCGCCAGCAGCTTGGGAAGGATGACTGGGACTAATGAAAAACTGTTTTTT.

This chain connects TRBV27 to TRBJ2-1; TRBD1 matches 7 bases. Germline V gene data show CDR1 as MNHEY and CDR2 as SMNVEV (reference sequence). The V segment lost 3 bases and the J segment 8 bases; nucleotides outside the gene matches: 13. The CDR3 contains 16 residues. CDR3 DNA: TGTGCCAGCAGTTTGGAACACGACAGGGATGAAGATGAGCAGTTCTTC. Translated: CASSLEHDRDEDEQFF.

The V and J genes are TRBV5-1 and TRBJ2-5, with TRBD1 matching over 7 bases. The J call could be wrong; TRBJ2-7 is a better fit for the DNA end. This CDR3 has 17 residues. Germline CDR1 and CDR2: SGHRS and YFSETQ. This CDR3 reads CASSWNTTGYYSYEQYF. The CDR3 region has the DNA TGCGCCAGCAGCTGGAATACGACAGGGTACTATTCCTACGAGCAGTACTTC.

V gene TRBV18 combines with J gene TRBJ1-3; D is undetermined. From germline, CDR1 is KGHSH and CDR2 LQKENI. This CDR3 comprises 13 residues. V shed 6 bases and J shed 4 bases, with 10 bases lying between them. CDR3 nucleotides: TGTGCCAGCTCCCCCGCGGACGGAAACACCATATATTTT. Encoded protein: CASSPADGNTIYF. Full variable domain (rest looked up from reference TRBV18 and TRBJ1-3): NAGVMQNPRHLVRRRGQEARLRCSPMKGHSHVYWYRQLPEEGLKFMVYLQKENIIDESGMPKERFSAEFPKEGPSILRIQQVVRGDSAAYFCASSPADGNTIYFGEGSWLTVV.

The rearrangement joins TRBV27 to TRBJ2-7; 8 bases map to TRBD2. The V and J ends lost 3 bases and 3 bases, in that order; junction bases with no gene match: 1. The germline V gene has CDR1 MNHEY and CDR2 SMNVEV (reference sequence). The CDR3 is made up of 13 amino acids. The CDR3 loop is CASSFSGNYEQYF. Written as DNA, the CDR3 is TGTGCCAGCAGTTTTAGCGGGAACTACGAGCAGTACTTC.

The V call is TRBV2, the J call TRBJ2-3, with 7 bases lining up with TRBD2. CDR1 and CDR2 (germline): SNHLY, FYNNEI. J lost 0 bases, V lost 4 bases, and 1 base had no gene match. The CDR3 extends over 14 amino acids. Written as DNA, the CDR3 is TGTGCCAGCAGTGCAGCGGGAAGCACAGATACGCAGTATTTT. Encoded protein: CASSAAGSTDTQYF.

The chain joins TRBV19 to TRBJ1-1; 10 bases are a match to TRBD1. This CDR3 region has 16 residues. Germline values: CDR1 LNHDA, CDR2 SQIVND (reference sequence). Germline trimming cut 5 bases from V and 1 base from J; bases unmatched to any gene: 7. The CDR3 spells CASSRQGADANTEAFF. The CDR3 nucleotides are TGTGCCAGTAGTCGACAGGGGGCGGACGCGAACACTGAAGCTTTCTTT.

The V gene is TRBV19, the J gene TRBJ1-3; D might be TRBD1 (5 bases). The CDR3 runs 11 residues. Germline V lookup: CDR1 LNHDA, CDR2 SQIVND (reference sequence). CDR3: CAGAAGNTIYF. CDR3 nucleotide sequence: TGTGCAGGGGCAGCTGGAAACACCATATATTTT.

CDR3 in amino acids: CASSMVAGDNEQFF. Written as DNA, the CDR3 is TGTGCCAGTAGTATGGTAGCGGGCGACAATGAGCAGTTCTTC. This chain joins TRBV19 and TRBJ2-1; 7 bases map to TRBD2. The germline CDR1 and CDR2 sequences are LNHDA and SQIVND (reference sequence). The CDR3 covers 14 residues. J gave up 5 bases and V 3 bases, and 4 bases lay outside the gene matches.

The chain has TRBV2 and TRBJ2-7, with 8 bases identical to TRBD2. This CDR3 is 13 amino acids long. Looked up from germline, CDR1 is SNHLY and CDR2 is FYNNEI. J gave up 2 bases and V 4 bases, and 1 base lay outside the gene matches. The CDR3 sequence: CASSAGLAYEQYF. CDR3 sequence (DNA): TGTGCCAGCAGTGCGGGACTAGCCTACGAGCAGTACTTC.

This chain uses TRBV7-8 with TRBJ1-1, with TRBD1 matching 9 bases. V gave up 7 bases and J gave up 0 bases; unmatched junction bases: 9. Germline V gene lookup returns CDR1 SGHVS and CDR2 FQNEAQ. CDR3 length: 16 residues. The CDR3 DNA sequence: TGTGCCAGCATCCCCGGGACAGGGTCCATGAACACTGAAGCTTTCTTT. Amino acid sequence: CASIPGTGSMNTEAFF. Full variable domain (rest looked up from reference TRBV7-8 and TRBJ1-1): GAGVSQSPRYKVAKRGQDVALRCDPISGHVSLFWYQQALGQGPEFLTYFQNEAQLDKSGLPSDRFFAERPEGSVSTLKIQRTQQEDSAVYLCASIPGTGSMNTEAFFGQGTRLTVV.

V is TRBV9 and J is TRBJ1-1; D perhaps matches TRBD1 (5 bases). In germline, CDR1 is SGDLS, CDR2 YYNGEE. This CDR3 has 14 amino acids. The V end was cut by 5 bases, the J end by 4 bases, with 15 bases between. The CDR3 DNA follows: TGTGCCAGCAGTGAAATGGGGCGTGGCACTGAAGCTTTCTTT. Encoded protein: CASSEMGRGTEAFF.

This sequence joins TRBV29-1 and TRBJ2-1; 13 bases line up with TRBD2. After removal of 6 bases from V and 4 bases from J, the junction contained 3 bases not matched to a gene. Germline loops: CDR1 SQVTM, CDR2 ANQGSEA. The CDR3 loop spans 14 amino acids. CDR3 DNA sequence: TGCAGCGTAAAGGGACTAGCGGGGTACAATGAGCAGTTCTTC. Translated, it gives CSVKGLAGYNEQFF.

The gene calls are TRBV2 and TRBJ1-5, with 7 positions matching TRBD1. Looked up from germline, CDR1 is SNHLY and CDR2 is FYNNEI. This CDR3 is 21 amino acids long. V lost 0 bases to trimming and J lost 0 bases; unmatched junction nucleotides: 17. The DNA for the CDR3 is TGTGCCAGCAGTGAAGCGAGGGGGCTTCAGGGGGGGCAATATAGCAATCAGCCCCAGCATTTT. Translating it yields CASSEARGLQGGQYSNQPQHF.

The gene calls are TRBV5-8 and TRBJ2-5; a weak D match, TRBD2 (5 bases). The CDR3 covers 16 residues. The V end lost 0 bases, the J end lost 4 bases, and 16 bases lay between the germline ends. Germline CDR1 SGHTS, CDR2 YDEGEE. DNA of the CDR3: TGTGCCAGCAGCTTGGAGCCGGGGATTGTTCGAGAGACCCAGTACTTC. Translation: CASSLEPGIVRETQYF.

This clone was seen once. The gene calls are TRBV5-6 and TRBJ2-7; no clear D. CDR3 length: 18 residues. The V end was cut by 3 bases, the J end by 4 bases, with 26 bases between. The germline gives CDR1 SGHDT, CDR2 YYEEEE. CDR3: CASSSPGPHSSSVYEQYF. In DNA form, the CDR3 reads TGTGCCAGCAGCTCCCCGGGCCCTCACTCAAGCTCAGTTTACGAGCAGTACTTC. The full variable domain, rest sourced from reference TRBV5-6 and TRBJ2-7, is DAGVTQSPTHLIKTRGQQVTLRCSPKSGHDTVSWYQQALGQGPQFIFQYYEEEERQRGNFPDRFSGHQFPNYSSELNVNALLLGDSALYLCASSSPGPHSSSVYEQYFGPGTRLTVT.

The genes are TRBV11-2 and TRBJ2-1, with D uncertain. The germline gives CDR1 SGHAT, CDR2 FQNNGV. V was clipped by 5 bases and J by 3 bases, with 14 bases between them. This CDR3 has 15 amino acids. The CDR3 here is CASSSQFGDYNEQFF. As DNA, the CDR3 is TGTGCCAGCAGCAGCCAGTTTGGGGACTACAATGAGCAGTTCTTC.